The entry below gives a single T cell receptor (beta chain) sequence along with its context. Its matching antigen is unknown. The data are from a study of OX40 agonist ivuxolimab in advanced cancers. Study-level information: Patient treatment consisted of intravenous ivuxolimab administration every 2 weeks at 0.01 to 10 mg/kg. Of mixed ages from about 20 to 85 and averaging 60 years, the group was more than 65% male. Three patients got partial responses; one had hepatocellular carcinoma and two had cutaneous melanoma. General study findings and limits: At 0.1 to 3.0 mg/kg, clonal expansion of CD4+ and CD8+ blood T cells had occurred by week 6.

The protocol was immunoSEQ multiplex PCR, while the TCRdb copy is restricted to in-frame clones and leaves out a portion. The sample consists of tens of thousands of clones, roughly 85% of them appearing once. Trimming cost V 6 bases and J 0 bases, with 9 bases left between them. There are 14 residues in the CDR3. Germline V gene sequence: CDR1 MNHEY, CDR2 SVGAGI. This sequence was found in an adult with an advanced solid tumor such as melanoma, head and neck, liver or kidney cancer. Sequenced material: CD4+ or CD8+ T cells sorted from blood, taken in a trial of the OX40 agonist ivuxolimab. The chain couples TRBV6-5 to TRBJ1-5, with D unclear. The CDR3, as DNA: TGTGCCAGCAGCCTAACGGATAGCAATCAGCCCCAGCATTTT. Amino acids: CASSLTDSNQPQHF.